This T cell receptor beta chain is from a study of cytomegalovirus exposure and HLA in healthy donors. Study context: Findings of an earlier analysis included about 100 million unique TCR beta sequences from 200 million or so T cells. Findings and limits, study-wide: Being productive about 87% or about 30% of the time was typical of most TCR beta V segments in an earlier analysis.

PCR amplification relied on 60 Vbeta primers (plus 13 Jbeta primers). Some clones are missing from TCRdb's copy, which holds only in-frame ones; the method was immunoSEQ multiplex PCR. The sample records 90,000 to 100,000 clones, around 84% being singletons. A note on this clone: Its antigen is unidentified.

Germline CDR1 and CDR2: WNHNN and SYGVQD (reference sequence). V was pared by 5 bases and J by 7 bases, with 8 bases between. CDR3 size: 12 residues. The sample comprised PBMCs. The TCR comes from a man aged 18 to 29 in good health and CMV-seronegative. V usage is TRBV10-1 and J usage is TRBJ2-2, with D maybe TRBD2 (6 bases). The CDR3 DNA sequence: TGCGCCAGCAGTACAGCGGGCGGGGAGCTGTTTTTT. Translated, it gives CASSTAGGELFF.